A selection of T cell receptor beta chains follows, all from one sample in a study of identifying expanded T cells in peripheral blood. Measured with immunoSEQ multiplex PCR; TCRdb has only the in-frame clones, and not every one. Altogether about 80,000 clones are present, roughly 90% being singletons, with the ten largest covering around 7%. The sample comprised blood. These receptors came from a person aged 18-70 years in good health. CDR3s include the opening cysteine and the closing phenylalanine or tryptophan. The D gene is left open where the match is weak. Clone size is shown for a subset of rows, as once, few, many or a class of expanded clone.

size	V	J	D	length	DNA	CDR3
-	TRBV27	TRBJ2-7	TRBD2	14	TGTGCCAGCAGTTTTACGGGGGGAAGCTACGAGCAGTACTTC	CASSFTGGSYEQYF
-	TRBV6-5	TRBJ2-2	-	14	TGTGCCAGCACCGTAACTGGGGGGCACGGGGAGCTGTTTTTT	CASTVTGGHGELFF
-	TRBV7-9	TRBJ1-2	-	15	TGTGCCAGCAGCTCCAGGGGTGCTGCCGTCTATGGCTACACCTTC	CASSSRGAAVYGYTF
-	TRBV19	TRBJ2-1	-	17	TGTGCCAGTAGTCCCCGTGGTAGCGGAGGCTCCTACAATGAGCAGTTCTTC	CASSPRGSGGSYNEQFF
-	TRBV11-2	TRBJ1-1	TRBD1	15	TGTGCCAGCAGCTTAGGACAGGGACTGAACACTGAAGCTTTCTTT	CASSLGQGLNTEAFF
-	TRBV12-5	TRBJ2-2	-	17	TGTGCTAGTGGTTCCGTCCCTCTAGCGACGAACACCGGGGAGCTGTTTTTT	CASGSVPLATNTGELFF
-	TRBV4-1	TRBJ2-3	TRBD2	17	TGCGCCAGCAGCCAAGGGGGGACTAGTCGGGAAACAGATACGCAGTATTTT	CASSQGGTSRETDTQYF
-	TRBV7-8	TRBJ2-1	-	17	TGTGCCAGCAGTATACCTAGGCGAGGGGACCCCTACAATGAGCAGTTCTTC	CASSIPRRGDPYNEQFF
-	TRBV5-1	TRBJ2-7	-	14	TGCGCCAGCAGCTTGGAGGTTGCCACCTACGAGCAGTACTTC	CASSLEVATYEQYF
-	TRBV7-2	TRBJ1-1	-	15	TGTGCCAGCAGCTTAGTAAGCGGCAAGAACACTGAAGCTTTCTTT	CASSLVSGKNTEAFF
-	TRBV5-1	TRBJ1-1	-	13	TGCGCCAGCAGCCCCGGCGGGAACACTGAAGCTTTCTTT	CASSPGGNTEAFF
-	TRBV13	TRBJ1-5	-	15	TGTGCCAGCAGCTTAGCGGGACCGGGTTCTCAGCCCCAGCATTTT	CASSLAGPGSQPQHF
-	TRBV7-2	TRBJ1-1	-	12	TGTGCCAGCAGCATGTCTGGAACTGAAGCTTTCTTT	CASSMSGTEAFF
-	TRBV6-1	TRBJ1-1	-	13	TGTGCCAGCGGACTGACAGTGAACACTGAAGCTTTCTTT	CASGLTVNTEAFF
-	TRBV14	TRBJ2-7	-	15	TGTGCCAGCAGCCAAGATAGCGCCAGTACCTACGAGCAGTACTTC	CASSQDSASTYEQYF
-	TRBV6-1	TRBJ1-5	-	16	TGTGCCAGCAGTGAAGCATCTCGGGACACAAATCAGCCCCAGCATTTT	CASSEASRDTNQPQHF
once	TRBV19	TRBJ2-1	TRBD1	16	TGTGCCAGTAGTATCGAGGACAGGGGCTCCTACAATGAGCAGTTCTTC	CASSIEDRGSYNEQFF
-	TRBV10-1	TRBJ1-1	TRBD1	14	TGCGCCAGCAAACGACAGGGTAGAGACACTGAAGCTTTCTTT	CASKRQGRDTEAFF
-	TRBV5-6	TRBJ1-3	-	16	TGTGCCAGCAGCTCCATGACAGAGAGCTCTGGAAACACCATATATTTT	CASSSMTESSGNTIYF
-	TRBV6-1	TRBJ2-3	-	15	TGTGCCAGCAGTGTACCAGTTGGCAGCACAGATACGCAGTATTTT	CASSVPVGSTDTQYF
-	TRBV6-5	TRBJ1-6	TRBD1	15	TGTGCCAGCAGTTACAGAGGGGGCGGCGGTTCACCCCTCCACTTT	CASSYRGGGGSPLHF
-	TRBV9	TRBJ1-1	-	16	TGTGCCAGCAGCGTAGTTGCAGATTCCCGGGTCACTGAAGCTTTCTTT	CASSVVADSRVTEAFF
-	TRBV11-1	TRBJ1-2	TRBD1	15	TGTGCCAGCAGCTTAAGGACAGGGACTAACTATGGCTACACCTTC	CASSLRTGTNYGYTF
-	TRBV30	TRBJ2-3	TRBD2	16	TGTGCCTGGAGTGTGGTTAGCGGGAGGGCTACAGATACGCAGTATTTT	CAWSVVSGRATDTQYF
-	TRBV7-6	TRBJ2-6	-	19	TGTGCCAGCAGCTTAGGCTTCGGCTTCTTGGGATCTGGGGCCAACGTCCTGACTTTC	CASSLGFGFLGSGANVLTF
-	TRBV19	TRBJ1-2	-	15	TGTGCCAGTAGTATGGGGGGCCCAAGAGGGTATGGCTACACCTTC	CASSMGGPRGYGYTF
-	TRBV2	TRBJ1-2	-	19	TGTGCCAGCAGTGAAGCGCTGACTGGGGGCCGCGACCCTAACTATGGCTACACCTTC	CASSEALTGGRDPNYGYTF
-	TRBV27	TRBJ1-1	-	16	TGTGCCAGCAGCCCAACAGCCGGCTTAAGAAACACTGAAGCTTTCTTT	CASSPTAGLRNTEAFF
-	TRBV10-3	TRBJ1-2	-	12	TGTGCCATCAGTGAGTTTTGGGGGGGCTACACCTTC	CAISEFWGGYTF
once	TRBV4-1	TRBJ1-2	-	14	TGCGCCAGCAGCCCCTCCCCGGTTAACTATGGCTACACCTTC	CASSPSPVNYGYTF
-	TRBV29-1	TRBJ1-2	TRBD1	13	TGCAGCGTTGATATCGGACAGGGCTATGGCTACACCTTC	CSVDIGQGYGYTF
few	TRBV2	TRBJ2-1	-	13	TGTGGCATCGGGGTAAGCTCCTACAATGAGCAGTTCTTC	CGIGVSSYNEQFF
-	TRBV5-6	TRBJ1-2	-	15	TGTGCCAGCAGCCCCCCCGGGGAAGGGAGCTATGGCTACACCTTC	CASSPPGEGSYGYTF